This is a list of T cell receptor beta chains from one sample in a study of blood T cell repertoires in COVID-19. TCRdb's table, derived via immunoSEQ multiplex PCR, lists solely in-frame clones and lacks some. The sample carries approximately 140,000 clones, roughly 82% recorded once. The sample taken for sequencing was peripheral blood. These receptors were collected from a man aged 65-85 years with acute or convalescent COVID-19. CDR3s include the opening cysteine and the closing phenylalanine or tryptophan. The D gene is left open where the match is weak.

D: TRBD1; J: TRBJ2-3; V: TRBV5-4; DNA: TGTGCCAGCAGCTTGGGAGGGGGCGCAGATACGCAGTATTTT; CDR3: CASSLGGGADTQYF
D: .; J: TRBJ2-5; V: TRBV6-2/TRBV6-3; DNA: TGTGCCAGCAGTTTTGGGCAACAAGAGACCCAGTACTTC; CDR3: CASSFGQQETQYF
D: .; J: TRBJ2-6; V: TRBV5-1; DNA: TGCGCCAGCAGCCTGGAGACAGCCTCTGGGGCCAACGTCCTGACTTTC; CDR3: CASSLETASGANVLTF
D: .; J: TRBJ2-5; V: TRBV2; DNA: TGTGCCAGCAGCGGACAGGGAGGGGACCAAGAGACCCAGTACTTC; CDR3: CASSGQGGDQETQYF
D: .; J: TRBJ2-5; V: TRBV2; DNA: TGTGCCAGCGGCAGACAAGAGACCCAGTACTTC; CDR3: CASGRQETQYF
D: TRBD2; J: TRBJ2-1; V: TRBV9; DNA: TGTGCCAGCAGCAACCTAGCGGGGGCCTACAATGAGCAGTTCTTC; CDR3: CASSNLAGAYNEQFF
D: .; J: TRBJ1-1; V: TRBV28; DNA: TGTGCCAGCCGCCGAGGATGGACTGAAGCTTTCTTT; CDR3: CASRRGWTEAFF
D: TRBD2; J: TRBJ2-3; V: TRBV6-5; DNA: TGTGCCAGCAGTTACGGACTAGCGGGAGGTACAGATACGCAGTATTTT; CDR3: CASSYGLAGGTDTQYF
D: .; J: TRBJ2-5; V: TRBV28; DNA: TGTGCCAGCAGTTTACAGTTACAAGAGACCCAGTACTTC; CDR3: CASSLQLQETQYF
D: TRBD2; J: TRBJ2-7; V: TRBV5-4; DNA: TGTGCCAGCAGCTTAACTAGCGGCTCCTACGAGCAGTACTTC; CDR3: CASSLTSGSYEQYF
D: .; J: TRBJ2-7; V: TRBV29-1; DNA: TGCAGCGTCAAAGGGGGTGAGGGTACCTACGAGCAGTACTTC; CDR3: CSVKGGEGTYEQYF
D: .; J: TRBJ2-7; V: TRBV5-6; DNA: TGTGCCAGCAGCTTGGACGGGAGCGGAACCTACGAGCAGTACTTC; CDR3: CASSLDGSGTYEQYF
D: TRBD1; J: TRBJ1-5; V: TRBV3-1/TRBV3-2; DNA: TGTGCCAGCAGCCAGGGGGGACAGGGTAGAACGAGCAATCAGCCCCAGCATTTT; CDR3: CASSQGGQGRTSNQPQHF
D: .; J: TRBJ2-3; V: TRBV10-3; DNA: TGTGCCATCAGTGAGGGCCAGGGAAGAGATACGCAGTATTTT; CDR3: CAISEGQGRDTQYF